Listed below are T cell receptor beta chains from one sample, sequenced in a study of beta chain features in type 1 diabetes. The data were produced by immunoSEQ multiplex PCR, yet TCRdb's version contains in-frame clones alone and is incomplete. The repertoire consists of under 500,000 clones, with over 25% occurring once and the leading ten covering 0.05% to 0.07%. The sequenced material came from naive CD4+ T cells from blood. The receptors originated from a man aged 18 to 29 in good health. CDR3s include the opening cysteine and the closing phenylalanine or tryptophan. Each record gives: D gene, CDR3 length, J gene, V gene, clone size, CDR3 protein, CDR3 DNA. The D gene is left open where the match is weak. The listing skips clone size in some rows; elsewhere it reads once, few, many or a size class.

. | 14 | TRBJ1-1 | TRBV18 | . | CASSMTTGDTEAFF | TGTGCCAGCTCGATGACGACGGGGGACACTGAAGCTTTCTTT
. | 13 | TRBJ2-1 | TRBV30 | . | CAWERSQPYEQFF | TGTGCCTGGGAGCGGAGCCAACCCTATGAGCAGTTCTTC
. | 15 | TRBJ2-3 | TRBV5-1 | . | CASSLGAILTDTQYF | TGCGCCAGCAGCTTGGGGGCCATTCTGACAGATACGCAGTATTTT
. | 16 | TRBJ2-2 | TRBV5-1 | few | CASTESFGGNTGELFF | TGCGCCAGCACCGAGAGTTTTGGAGGTAACACCGGGGAGCTGTTTTTT
. | 13 | TRBJ1-3 | TRBV30 | . | CAGRQASGNTIYF | TGTGCCGGTAGACAGGCCTCTGGAAACACCATATATTTT
. | 11 | TRBJ2-4 | TRBV7-9 | . | CASSLGNIQYF | TGTGCCAGCAGCTTAGGAAACATTCAGTACTTC
. | 18 | TRBJ2-5 | TRBV30 | . | CAWMAWGDATGKGETQYF | TGTGCCTGGATGGCATGGGGTGACGCGACAGGAAAGGGAGAGACCCAGTACTTC
. | 13 | TRBJ1-2 | TRBV30 | . | CAWGLTGNYGYTF | TGTGCCTGGGGACTTACAGGGAACTATGGCTACACCTTC
TRBD2 | 15 | TRBJ2-7 | TRBV6-5 | . | CASSRTSGSVYEQYF | TGTGCCAGCAGCCGTACTAGCGGGTCGGTTTACGAGCAGTACTTC
TRBD2 | 13 | TRBJ2-3 | TRBV30 | few | CARASGTADTQYF | TGTGCCCGGGCTAGCGGGACTGCAGATACGCAGTATTTT
TRBD1 | 15 | TRBJ2-5 | TRBV13 | few | CASSRYGTDQETQYF | TGTGCCAGCAGCAGATATGGGACAGACCAAGAGACCCAGTACTTC
TRBD2 | 12 | TRBJ2-1 | TRBV29-1 | few | CSADSGSGEQFF | TGCAGCGCTGACAGCGGGAGCGGGGAGCAGTTCTTC
. | 13 | TRBJ1-1 | TRBV25-1 | . | CASSEYIGREAFF | TGTGCCAGCAGTGAATATATCGGGCGTGAAGCTTTCTTT
TRBD2 | 16 | TRBJ2-3 | TRBV7-2 | few | CASSLQASGSGDTQYF | TGTGCCAGCAGCTTACAAGCTAGCGGGAGCGGAGATACGCAGTATTTT
. | 11 | TRBJ2-7 | TRBV28 | few | CASLGSAEQYF | TGTGCCAGCCTCGGGTCGGCGGAGCAGTACTTC
TRBD2 | 15 | TRBJ2-1 | TRBV29-1 | . | CSVKPRLAANNEQFF | TGCAGCGTTAAACCTAGACTAGCGGCTAACAATGAGCAGTTCTTC
. | 15 | TRBJ2-2 | TRBV30 | . | CAWSGWERNTGELFF | TGTGCCTGGAGTGGATGGGAGAGAAACACCGGGGAGCTGTTTTTT
TRBD1 | 15 | TRBJ1-2 | TRBV27 | . | CASSTGQAMNYGYTF | TGTGCCAGCAGTACCGGACAGGCGATGAACTATGGCTACACCTTC
. | 15 | TRBJ2-1 | TRBV7-2 | few | CASSFDFSSYNEQFF | TGTGCCAGCAGCTTTGACTTCAGCTCCTACAATGAGCAGTTCTTC
TRBD2 | 15 | TRBJ2-7 | TRBV7-2 | . | CASSSQSGRAYEQYF | TGTGCCAGCAGCTCTCAGAGTGGGAGGGCCTACGAGCAGTACTTC
TRBD2 | 16 | TRBJ2-1 | TRBV15 | . | CATSSGTSGRFDEQFF | TGTGCCACCAGCAGCGGGACTAGCGGGAGGTTCGATGAGCAGTTCTTC